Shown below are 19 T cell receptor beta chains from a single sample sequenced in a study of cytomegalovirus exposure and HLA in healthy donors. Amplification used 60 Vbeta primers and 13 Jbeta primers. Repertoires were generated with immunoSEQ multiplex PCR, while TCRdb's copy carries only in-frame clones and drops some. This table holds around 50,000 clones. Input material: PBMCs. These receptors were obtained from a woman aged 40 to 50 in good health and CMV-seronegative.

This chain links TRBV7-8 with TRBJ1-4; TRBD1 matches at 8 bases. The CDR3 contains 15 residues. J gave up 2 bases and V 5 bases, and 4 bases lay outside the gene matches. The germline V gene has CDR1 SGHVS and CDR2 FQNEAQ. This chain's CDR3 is CASSPTGDTNEKLFF. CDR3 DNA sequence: TGTGCCAGCAGCCCGACAGGGGACACTAATGAAAAACTGTTTTTT.

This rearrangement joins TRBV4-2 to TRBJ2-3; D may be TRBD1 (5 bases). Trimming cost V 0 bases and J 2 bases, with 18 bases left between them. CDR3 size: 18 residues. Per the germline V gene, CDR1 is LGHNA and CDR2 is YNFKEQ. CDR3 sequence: CASSQEWSKGVDTDTQYF. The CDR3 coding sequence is TGTGCCAGCAGCCAAGAATGGAGTAAAGGGGTGGACACAGATACGCAGTATTTT.

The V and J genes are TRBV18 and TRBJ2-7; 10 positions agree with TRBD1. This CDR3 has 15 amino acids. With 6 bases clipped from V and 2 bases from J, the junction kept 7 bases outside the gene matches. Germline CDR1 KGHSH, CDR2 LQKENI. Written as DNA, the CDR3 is TGTGCCAGCTCGCCTTGGGACAGGGGTACCTACGAGCAGTACTTC. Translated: CASSPWDRGTYEQYF.

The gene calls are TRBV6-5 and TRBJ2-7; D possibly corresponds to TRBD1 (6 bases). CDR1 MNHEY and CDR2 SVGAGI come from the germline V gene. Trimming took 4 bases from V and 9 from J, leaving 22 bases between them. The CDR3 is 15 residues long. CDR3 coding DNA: TGTGCCAGCAGTTCTCAGGGGTTGTTTGTAGTCCGGCAGTACTTC. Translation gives CASSSQGLFVVRQYF.

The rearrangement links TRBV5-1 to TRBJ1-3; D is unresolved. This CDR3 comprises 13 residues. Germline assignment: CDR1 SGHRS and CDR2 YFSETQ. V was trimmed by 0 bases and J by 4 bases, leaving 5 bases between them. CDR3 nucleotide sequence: TGCGCCAGCAGCTTGGGAGAGGGAAACACCATATATTTT. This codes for CASSLGEGNTIYF.

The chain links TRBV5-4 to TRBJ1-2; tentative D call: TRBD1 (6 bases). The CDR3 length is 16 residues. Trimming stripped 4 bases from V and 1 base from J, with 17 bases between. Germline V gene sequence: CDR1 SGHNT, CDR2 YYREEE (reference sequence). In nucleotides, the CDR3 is TGTGCCAGCAGCCATCCTGGACAGAAAGTTAACTATGGCTACACCTTC. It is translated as CASSHPGQKVNYGYTF.

CDR3 coding DNA: TGCGCCAGCAGCTCGCGGACATCTTCCTACGAGCAGTACTTC. Its protein product is CASSSRTSSYEQYF. The chain is built from TRBV5-1 and TRBJ2-7; D possibly corresponds to TRBD1 (5 bases). V shed 3 bases and J shed 1 base, with 11 bases lying between them. Germline V lookup: CDR1 SGHRS, CDR2 YFSETQ. There are 14 residues in the CDR3.

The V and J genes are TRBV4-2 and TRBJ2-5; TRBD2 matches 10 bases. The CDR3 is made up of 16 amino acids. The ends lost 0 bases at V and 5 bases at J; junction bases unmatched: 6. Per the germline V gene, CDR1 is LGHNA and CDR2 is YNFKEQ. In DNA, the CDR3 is TGTGCCAGCAGCCAAGAATCAGCGGGAGGGCCGGAGACCCAGTACTTC. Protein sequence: CASSQESAGGPETQYF.

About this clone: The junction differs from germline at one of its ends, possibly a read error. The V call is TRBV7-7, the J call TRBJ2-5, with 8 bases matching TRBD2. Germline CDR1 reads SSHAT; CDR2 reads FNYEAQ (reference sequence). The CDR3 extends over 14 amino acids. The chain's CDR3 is CASSLAPGGETQYF. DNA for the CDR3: TGTGCTAGCAGCTTAGCGCCGGGGGGGGAGACCCAGTACTTC.

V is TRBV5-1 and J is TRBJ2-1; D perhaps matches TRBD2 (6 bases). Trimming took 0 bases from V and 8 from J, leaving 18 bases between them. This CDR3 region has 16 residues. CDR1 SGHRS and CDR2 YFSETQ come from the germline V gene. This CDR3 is CASSLGMLAEDDEQFF. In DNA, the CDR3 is TGCGCCAGCAGCTTGGGTATGTTAGCGGAGGACGATGAGCAGTTCTTC.

The CDR3 DNA sequence: TGTGCCAGCAGCTTAGGTACAGGACCCTACGAGCAGTACTTC. This encodes CASSLGTGPYEQYF. J is TRBJ2-7 and V is TRBV11-3; weak D call: TRBD1 (5 bases). The V end was cut by 1 base, the J end by 2 bases, with 9 bases between. The V gene's germline CDR1 is SGHNT and CDR2 YENEEA. CDR3 length equals 14 residues.

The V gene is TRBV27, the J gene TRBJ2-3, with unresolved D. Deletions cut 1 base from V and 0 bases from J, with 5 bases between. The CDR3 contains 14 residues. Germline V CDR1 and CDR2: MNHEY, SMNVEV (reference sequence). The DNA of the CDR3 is TGTGCCAGCAGTTTATTCTTTAGCACAGATACGCAGTATTTT. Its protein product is CASSLFFSTDTQYF.

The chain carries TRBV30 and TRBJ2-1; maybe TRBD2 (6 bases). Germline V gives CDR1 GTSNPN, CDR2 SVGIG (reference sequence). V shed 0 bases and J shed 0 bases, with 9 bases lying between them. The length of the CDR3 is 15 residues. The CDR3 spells CAWSVRGNSYNEQFF. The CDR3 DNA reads TGTGCCTGGAGTGTACGGGGGAACTCCTACAATGAGCAGTTCTTC. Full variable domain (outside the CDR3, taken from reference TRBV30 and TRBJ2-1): SQTIHQWPATLVQPVGSPLSLECTVEGTSNPNLYWYRQAAGRGLQLLFYSVGIGQISSEVPQNLSASRPQDRQFILSSKKLLLSDSGFYLCAWSVRGNSYNEQFFGPGTRLTVL.

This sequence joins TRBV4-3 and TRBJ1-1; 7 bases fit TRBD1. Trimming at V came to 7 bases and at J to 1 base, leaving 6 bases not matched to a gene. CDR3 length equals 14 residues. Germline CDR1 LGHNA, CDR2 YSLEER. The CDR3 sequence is CASTQGQRNTEAFF. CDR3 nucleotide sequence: TGCGCCAGCACCCAGGGACAGAGGAACACTGAAGCTTTCTTT.

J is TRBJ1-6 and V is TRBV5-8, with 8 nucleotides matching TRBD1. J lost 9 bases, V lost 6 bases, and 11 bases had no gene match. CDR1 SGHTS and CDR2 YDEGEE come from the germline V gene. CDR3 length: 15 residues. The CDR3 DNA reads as TGTGCCAGCACCGGGACAGGCGGTTACGTTTCACCCCTCCACTTT. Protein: CASTGTGGYVSPLHF.

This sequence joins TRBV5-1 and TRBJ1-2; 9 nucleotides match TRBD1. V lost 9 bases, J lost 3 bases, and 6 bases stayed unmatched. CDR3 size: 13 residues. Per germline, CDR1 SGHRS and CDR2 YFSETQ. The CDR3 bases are TGCGCCACCGGGACAGGGAGTGACTATGGCTACACCTTC. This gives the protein CATGTGSDYGYTF.

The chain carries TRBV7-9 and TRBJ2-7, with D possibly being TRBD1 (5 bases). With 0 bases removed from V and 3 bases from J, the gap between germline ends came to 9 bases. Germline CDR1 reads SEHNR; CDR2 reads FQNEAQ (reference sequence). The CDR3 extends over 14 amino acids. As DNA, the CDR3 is TGTGCCAGCAGCTTAGCTGGGGCGGACTACGAGCAGTACTTC. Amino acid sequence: CASSLAGADYEQYF.

CDR3 protein: CASSRINDPGTSGYNEQFF. The DNA for the CDR3 is TGTGCCAGCAGCAGAATTAATGACCCCGGGACTAGCGGATACAATGAGCAGTTCTTC. This chain links TRBV7-2 with TRBJ2-1, with 11 bases aligning to TRBD2. V was pared by 5 bases and J by 4 bases, with 16 bases of the junction left unmatched. Germline CDR1 SGHTA, CDR2 FQGNSA. The CDR3 contains 19 residues.

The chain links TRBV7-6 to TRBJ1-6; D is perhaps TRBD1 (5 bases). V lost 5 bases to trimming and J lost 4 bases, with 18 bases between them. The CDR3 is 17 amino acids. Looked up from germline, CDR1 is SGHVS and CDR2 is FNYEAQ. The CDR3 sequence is CASSVDDRQSYNSPLHF. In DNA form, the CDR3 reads TGTGCCAGCAGCGTAGACGACCGACAGAGTTATAATTCACCCCTCCACTTT.